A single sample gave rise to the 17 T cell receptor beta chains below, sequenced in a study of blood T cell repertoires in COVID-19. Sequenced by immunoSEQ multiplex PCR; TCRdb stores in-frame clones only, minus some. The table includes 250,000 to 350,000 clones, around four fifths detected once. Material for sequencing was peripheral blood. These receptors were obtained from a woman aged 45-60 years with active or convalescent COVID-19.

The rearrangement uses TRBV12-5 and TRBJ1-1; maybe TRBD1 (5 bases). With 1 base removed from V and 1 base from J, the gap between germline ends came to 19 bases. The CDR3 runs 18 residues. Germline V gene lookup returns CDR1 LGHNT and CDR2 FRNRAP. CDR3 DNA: TGTGCTAGTGGTTTGGCCATCCTTAGGGGCCGTTGGAACACTGAAGCTTTCTTT. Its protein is CASGLAILRGRWNTEAFF. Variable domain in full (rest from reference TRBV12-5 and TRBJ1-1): DARVTQTPRHKVTEMGQEVTMRCQPILGHNTVFWYRQTMMQGLELLAYFRNRAPLDDSGMPKDRFSAEMPDATLATLKIQPSEPRDSAVYFCASGLAILRGRWNTEAFFGQGTRLTVV.

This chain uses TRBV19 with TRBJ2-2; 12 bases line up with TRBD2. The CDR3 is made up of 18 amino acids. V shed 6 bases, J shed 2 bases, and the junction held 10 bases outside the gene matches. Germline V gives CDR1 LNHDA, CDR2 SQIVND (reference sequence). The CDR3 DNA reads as TGTGCCAGTAGCGTTAGACTAGCGGGAGTGGTAAACACCGGGGAGCTGTTTTTT. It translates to CASSVRLAGVVNTGELFF.

CDR3 nucleotide sequence: TGTGCCAGCAGCGCGCCGGGACTCGCGATTGTTGAGCAGTTCTTC. Its protein product is CASSAPGLAIVEQFF. This chain connects TRBV2 to TRBJ2-1; tentative D call: TRBD2 (6 bases). Germline CDR1 and CDR2: SNHLY and FYNNEI. V dropped 6 bases and J dropped 9 bases, with 21 bases sitting between them. The CDR3 extends over 15 amino acids. Using reference TRBV2 and TRBJ2-1 for the parts outside the CDR3, the full variable domain is EPEVTQTPSHQVTQMGQEVILRCVPISNHLYFYWYRQILGQKVEFLVSFYNNEISEKSEIFDDQFSVERPDGSNFTLKIRSTKLEDSAMYFCASSAPGLAIVEQFFGPGTRLTVL.

The CDR3 is CAWLQGYEAFF. The CDR3 nucleotides read TGTGCCTGGCTACAGGGATATGAAGCTTTCTTT. The J gene is TRBJ1-1, the V gene TRBV30; a weak D match, TRBD1 (6 bases). The CDR3 contains 11 residues. Germline V CDR1 and CDR2: GTSNPN, SVGIG (reference sequence). With 5 bases removed from V and 7 bases from J, the gap between germline ends came to 11 bases.

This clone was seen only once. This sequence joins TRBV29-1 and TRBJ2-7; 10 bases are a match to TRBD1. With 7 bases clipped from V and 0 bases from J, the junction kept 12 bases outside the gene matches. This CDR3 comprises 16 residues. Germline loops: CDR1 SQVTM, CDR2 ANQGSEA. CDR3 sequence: CSAVGPGQGSSYEQYF. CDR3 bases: TGCAGCGCTGTTGGTCCGGGACAGGGGAGCTCCTACGAGCAGTACTTC.

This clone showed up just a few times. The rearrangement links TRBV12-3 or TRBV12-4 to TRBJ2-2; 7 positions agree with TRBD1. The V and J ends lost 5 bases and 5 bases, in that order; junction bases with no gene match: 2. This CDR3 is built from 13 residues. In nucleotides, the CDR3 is TGTGCCAGCAGTAACAGGGGTACCGGGGAGCTGTTTTTT. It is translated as CASSNRGTGELFF.

CDR3 nucleotide sequence: TGCGCCAGCAGCCAAGGTCAGGTTTTAGGCGGGGAGCTGTTTTTT. This sequence encodes CASSQGQVLGGELFF. The V gene is TRBV4-1, the J gene TRBJ2-2, with D hard to call. In germline, CDR1 is MGHRA, CDR2 YSYEKL. V lost 1 base to trimming and J lost 7 bases, with 13 bases between them. This CDR3 comprises 15 residues.

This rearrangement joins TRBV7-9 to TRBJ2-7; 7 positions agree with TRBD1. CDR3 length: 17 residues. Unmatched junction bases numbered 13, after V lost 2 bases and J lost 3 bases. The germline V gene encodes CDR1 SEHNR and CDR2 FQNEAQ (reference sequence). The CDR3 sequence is CASSLSSLWDRDYEQYF. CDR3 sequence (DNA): TGTGCCAGCAGCTTATCTAGCCTCTGGGACAGAGACTACGAGCAGTACTTC.

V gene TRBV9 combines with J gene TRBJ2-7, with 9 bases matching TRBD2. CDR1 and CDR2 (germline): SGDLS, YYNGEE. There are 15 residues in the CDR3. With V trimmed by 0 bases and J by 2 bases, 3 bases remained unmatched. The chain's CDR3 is CASSVGAGGPYEQYF. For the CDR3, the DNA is TGTGCCAGCAGCGTAGGGGCGGGAGGGCCCTACGAGCAGTACTTC.

The DNA of the CDR3 is TGTGCCATCAGTGAACAGGGCGTAGACAATGAGCAGTTCTTC. Translating it yields CAISEQGVDNEQFF. This sequence joins TRBV10-3 and TRBJ2-1; possibly TRBD1 for D (6 bases). Trimming removed 3 bases from V and 5 bases from J, with 11 bases in between. The CDR3 length is 14 residues. Germline V gene data show CDR1 as ENHRY and CDR2 as SYGVKD.

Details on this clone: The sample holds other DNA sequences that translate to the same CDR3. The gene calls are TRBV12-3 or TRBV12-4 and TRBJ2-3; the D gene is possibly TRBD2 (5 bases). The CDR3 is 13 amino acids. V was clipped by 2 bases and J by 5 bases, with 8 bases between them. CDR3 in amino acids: CASSLSEGDTQYF. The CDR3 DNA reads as TGTGCCAGCAGTTTATCTGAGGGAGATACGCAGTATTTT.

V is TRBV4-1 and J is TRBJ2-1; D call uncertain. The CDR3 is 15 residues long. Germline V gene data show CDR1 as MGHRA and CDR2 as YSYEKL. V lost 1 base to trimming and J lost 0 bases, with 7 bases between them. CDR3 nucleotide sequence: TGCGCCAGCAGCCAAGGGCGGAGCTCCTACAATGAGCAGTTCTTC. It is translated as CASSQGRSSYNEQFF.

CDR3 loop: CASSLELQRGPYEQYF. The CDR3 DNA follows: TGCGCCAGCAGCTTGGAACTACAACGGGGTCCCTACGAGCAGTACTTC. The chain employs TRBV5-1 and TRBJ2-7; the D gene is possibly TRBD2 (5 bases). The CDR3 loop spans 16 amino acids. Germline CDR1 reads SGHRS; CDR2 reads YFSETQ. The V gene lost 0 bases and the J gene lost 2 bases, with 15 bases spanning the gap. Looking up the rest from reference TRBV5-1 and TRBJ2-7 gives the full variable domain: KAGVTQTPRYLIKTRGQQVTLSCSPISGHRSVSWYQQTPGQGLQFLFEYFSETQRNKGNFPGRFSGRQFSNSRSEMNVSTLELGDSALYLCASSLELQRGPYEQYFGPGTRLTVT.

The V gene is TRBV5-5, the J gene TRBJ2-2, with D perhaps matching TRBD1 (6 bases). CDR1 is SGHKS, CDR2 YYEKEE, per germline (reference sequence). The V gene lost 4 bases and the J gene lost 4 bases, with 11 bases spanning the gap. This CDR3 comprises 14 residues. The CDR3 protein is CASSPGHRTGELFF. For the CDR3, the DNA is TGTGCCAGCAGCCCGGGACACCGCACCGGGGAGCTGTTTTTT. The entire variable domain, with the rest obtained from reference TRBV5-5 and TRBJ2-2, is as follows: DAGVTQSPTHLIKTRGQQVTLRCSPISGHKSVSWYQQVLGQGPQFIFQYYEKEERGRGNFPDRFSARQFPNYSSELNVNALLLGDSALYLCASSPGHRTGELFFGEGSRLTVL.

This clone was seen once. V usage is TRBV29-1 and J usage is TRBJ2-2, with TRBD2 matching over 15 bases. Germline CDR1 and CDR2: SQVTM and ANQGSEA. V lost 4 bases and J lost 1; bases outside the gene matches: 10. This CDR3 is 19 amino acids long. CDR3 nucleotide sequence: TGCAGCGTTGCCGATGGACTAGCGGGAGGGCCGTGGAACACCGGGGAGCTGTTTTTT. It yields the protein CSVADGLAGGPWNTGELFF.

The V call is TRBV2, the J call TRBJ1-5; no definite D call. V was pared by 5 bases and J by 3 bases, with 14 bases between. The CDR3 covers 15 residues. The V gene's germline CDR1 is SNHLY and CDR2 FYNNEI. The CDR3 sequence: CASSPEGRNNQPQHF. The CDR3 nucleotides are TGTGCCAGCAGTCCGGAAGGCAGGAACAATCAGCCCCAGCATTTT.

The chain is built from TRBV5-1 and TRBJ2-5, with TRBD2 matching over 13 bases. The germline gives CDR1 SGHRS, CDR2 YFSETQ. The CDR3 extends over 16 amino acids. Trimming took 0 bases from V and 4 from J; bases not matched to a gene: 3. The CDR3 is CASSLGGTSGIETQYF. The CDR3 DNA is TGCGCCAGCAGCTTGGGGGGGACTAGCGGGATAGAGACCCAGTACTTC.